The entry below describes one T cell receptor (beta chain). The antigen remains unidentified. TCRdb keeps only in-frame clones here, not all; method: immunoSEQ multiplex PCR. This table has 50,000 or so clones, 80% to 95% appearing once. The data derive from a study of graft-versus-host responses after intestinal transplantation. Study-level information: Each recipient received a multivisceral, liver-intestinal, or isolated intestinal graft. Every recipient underwent anti-thymocyte globulin induction, then tacrolimus and steroids for two to four years.

Study conclusions and caveats: Recipient marrow showed GvH clones, some seen first in ileum or blood.

This specimen was PBMCs, taken 786 days after a first intestinal transplant, on the day of a second. This receptor was identified in a human patient who received an intestinal transplant, so some T cells may come from the graft donor.

Here the CDR3 reads CASSQDRASGRNEQFF. The CDR3 DNA sequence: TGTGCCAGCAGCCAAGATCGGGCTAGCGGGAGGAATGAGCAGTTCTTC. The rearrangement links TRBV4-2 to TRBJ2-1; 11 bases are shared with TRBD2. The CDR3 has 16 amino acids. V shed 0 bases and J 7 bases; nucleotides not matched to a gene: 5. Germline V gene lookup returns CDR1 LGHNA and CDR2 YNFKEQ.